Presented here are 9 T cell receptor beta chains from one specimen sequenced in a study of blood T cell repertoires in COVID-19. The table came from immunoSEQ multiplex PCR; TCRdb's copy has only in-frame clones and leaves some out. The profile shows about 400,000 clones, over 85% of them singletons. Material: PBMCs or T cells enriched from blood (not recorded which). These receptor sequences come from a woman in her twenties or thirties who had recovered from COVID-19.

This chain links TRBV5-1 with TRBJ1-4; TRBD1 agrees at 9 bases. The CDR3 spans 15 residues. Germline CDR1 is SGHRS and CDR2 is YFSETQ. V shed 4 bases and J 8 bases; nucleotides not matched to a gene: 9. DNA of the CDR3: TGCGCCAGCAGCCACCCAAGGACAGGGGAGGAAAAACTGTTTTTT. Amino acid sequence: CASSHPRTGEEKLFF. Filled out from reference TRBV5-1 and TRBJ1-4, the complete variable domain reads KAGVTQTPRYLIKTRGQQVTLSCSPISGHRSVSWYQQTPGQGLQFLFEYFSETQRNKGNFPGRFSGRQFSNSRSEMNVSTLELGDSALYLCASSHPRTGEEKLFFGSGTQLSVL.

In this sample, this clone turned up once. The J gene is TRBJ2-7, the V gene TRBV5-6, with D tentatively TRBD2 (5 bases). V was pared by 0 bases and J by 0 bases, with 13 bases between. In germline, CDR1 is SGHDT, CDR2 YYEEEE. This CDR3 has 16 amino acids. The CDR3, as DNA: TGTGCCAGCAGCTTGGGTGTAGCGAGGAGCTCCTACGAGCAGTACTTC. It yields the protein CASSLGVARSSYEQYF.

The CDR3 loop reads CASSEEGDRGEKLFF. The CDR3 nucleotides read TGTGCCAGCAGTGAAGAAGGCGACAGGGGAGAAAAACTGTTTTTT. This chain joins TRBV2 and TRBJ1-4, with 8 bases identical to TRBD1. Trimming removed 1 base from V and 8 bases from J; junction bases left unmatched: 6. The CDR3 covers 15 residues. Germline assignment: CDR1 SNHLY and CDR2 FYNNEI.

This chain connects TRBV2 to TRBJ2-7, with a tentative D call TRBD2 (7 bases). The CDR3 has 13 residues. The germline V gene encodes CDR1 SNHLY and CDR2 FYNNEI. V gave up 8 bases and J gave up 7 bases, with 18 bases separating them. CDR3 nucleotide sequence: TGTGCCAGCGTTCGGGGCGGGGGCTTGGAGCAGTACTTC. Protein product: CASVRGGGLEQYF.

The chain carries TRBV10-3 and TRBJ2-1; 10 bases are shared with TRBD2. The V segment lost 2 bases and the J segment 9 bases; nucleotides outside the gene matches: 7. This CDR3 has 15 amino acids. CDR1 ENHRY and CDR2 SYGVKD come from the germline V gene. The DNA for the CDR3 is TGTGCCATCAGTGAGATAGCGGGAGGTCATAGTGAGCAGTTCTTC. Its translation: CAISEIAGGHSEQFF.

The chain employs TRBV27 and TRBJ1-5; 8 bases map to TRBD1. Germline V gives CDR1 MNHEY, CDR2 SMNVEV (reference sequence). The CDR3 covers 13 residues. J lost 5 bases, V lost 5 bases, and 2 bases had no gene match. The CDR3: CASSADRDQPQHF. CDR3 DNA sequence: TGTGCCAGCAGTGCGGACAGGGATCAGCCCCAGCATTTT.

The chain joins TRBV24-1 to TRBJ2-7, with 9 bases that match TRBD2. J lost 5 bases, V lost 6 bases, and 10 bases had no gene match. CDR1 KGHDR and CDR2 SFDVKD come from the germline V gene. This CDR3 is 15 amino acids long. In DNA, the CDR3 is TGTGCCACCAGTCCGCGGGAGGGCCCAAGCGACGAGCAGTACTTC. Translation: CATSPREGPSDEQYF.

The CDR3 region has the DNA TGTGCCAGCAGCCACCGGGACAGGGGTGAAAAACTGTTTTTT. Protein sequence: CASSHRDRGEKLFF. The gene calls are TRBV7-8 and TRBJ1-4, with 10 bases identical to TRBD1. This CDR3 is built from 14 residues. Trimming at V came to 5 bases and at J to 7 bases, leaving 4 bases not matched to a gene. CDR1 and CDR2 (germline): SGHVS, FQNEAQ.

The chain joins TRBV27 to TRBJ1-5, with unresolved D. Germline V gene data show CDR1 as MNHEY and CDR2 as SMNVEV (reference sequence). V was cut by 8 bases and J by 0 bases, with 11 bases left in between. The CDR3 has 14 amino acids. CDR3 nucleotide sequence: TGTGCCAGCGGGCGGGCTAATAGCAATCAGCCCCAGCATTTT. Translated: CASGRANSNQPQHF.